This TCR beta chain was captured in a study of T cells in Graves' hyperthyroidism and ophthalmopathy. The CDR3 is made up of 11 amino acids. V gave up 6 bases and J gave up 6 bases, with 7 bases separating them. The germline gives CDR1 MNHEY, CDR2 SMNVEV (reference sequence). General study points: Most thyroid clonotypes expanded above 0.001 were also detected in blood.

Patients were excluded because of uncontrolled infection, other autoimmune disease, pregnancy or lactation. This clonotype was counted a few times. Its target is unknown. Amplification yielded TCR beta CDR3 regions, with RNA transcripts as the source. TCR CDR3 regions were first amplified by RT-PCR with HTBI primers. Using its own MiXCR run on the multiplex PCR reads, TCRdb lists one record per CDR3 protein. Of about 400,000 distinct CDR3 sequences in the sample, about 16% were seen once. This chain uses TRBV27 with TRBJ2-3; D is undetermined. The source is a woman in her twenties or thirties with Graves' hyperthyroidism. Specimen: blood. The CDR3 loop is CASRISDTQYF. CDR3 DNA sequence: TGTGCCAGCAGGATCAGTGATACGCAGTATTTT.